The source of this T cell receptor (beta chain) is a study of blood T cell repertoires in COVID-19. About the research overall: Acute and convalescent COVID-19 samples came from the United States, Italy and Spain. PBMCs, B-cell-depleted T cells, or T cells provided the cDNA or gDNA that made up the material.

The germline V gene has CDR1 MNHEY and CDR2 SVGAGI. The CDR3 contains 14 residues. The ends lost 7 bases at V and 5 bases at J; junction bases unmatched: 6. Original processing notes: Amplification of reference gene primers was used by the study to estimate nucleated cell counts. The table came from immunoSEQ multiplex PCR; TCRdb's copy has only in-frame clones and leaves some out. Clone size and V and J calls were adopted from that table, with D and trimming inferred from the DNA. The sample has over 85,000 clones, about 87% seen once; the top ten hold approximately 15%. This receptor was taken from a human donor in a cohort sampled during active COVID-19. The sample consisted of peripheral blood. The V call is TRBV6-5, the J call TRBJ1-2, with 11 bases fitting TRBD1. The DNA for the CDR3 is TGTGCCAGCACCCCCGGGACAGGGGGGTATGGCTACACCTTC. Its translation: CASTPGTGGYGYTF.